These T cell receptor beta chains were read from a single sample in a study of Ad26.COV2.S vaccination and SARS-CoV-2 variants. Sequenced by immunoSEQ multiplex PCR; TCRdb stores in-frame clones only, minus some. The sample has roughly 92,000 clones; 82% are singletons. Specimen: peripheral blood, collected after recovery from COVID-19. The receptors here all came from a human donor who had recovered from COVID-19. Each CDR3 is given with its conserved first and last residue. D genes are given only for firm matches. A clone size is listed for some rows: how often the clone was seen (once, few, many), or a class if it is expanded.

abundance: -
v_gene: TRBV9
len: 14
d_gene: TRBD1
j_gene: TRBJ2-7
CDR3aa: CASSETTGGYEQYF
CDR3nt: TGTGCCAGCAGCGAGACGACAGGGGGCTACGAGCAGTACTTC

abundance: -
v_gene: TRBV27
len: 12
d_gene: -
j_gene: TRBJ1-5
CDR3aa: CASSRGLGPQHF
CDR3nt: TGTGCCAGCAGCAGGGGTTTGGGACCCCAGCATTTT

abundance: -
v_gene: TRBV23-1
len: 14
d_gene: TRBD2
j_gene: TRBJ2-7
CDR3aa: CAGSGLAGVYEQYF
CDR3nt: TGCGCCGGATCGGGACTAGCGGGAGTGTACGAGCAGTACTTC

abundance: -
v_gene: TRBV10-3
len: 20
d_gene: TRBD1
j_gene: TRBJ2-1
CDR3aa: CAISDTKMTLGGFSYNEQFF
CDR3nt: TGTGCCATCAGCGACACGAAAATGACACTAGGGGGCTTCTCCTACAATGAGCAGTTCTTC

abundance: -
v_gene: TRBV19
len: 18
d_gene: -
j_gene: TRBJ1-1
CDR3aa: CASSPRSRARLMNTEAFF
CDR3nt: TGTGCCAGTAGTCCCCGTAGCAGGGCTAGGCTAATGAACACTGAAGCTTTCTTT

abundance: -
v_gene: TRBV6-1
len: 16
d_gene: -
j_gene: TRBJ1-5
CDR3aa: CASSGKQGSPNQPQHF
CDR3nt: TGTGCCAGCAGTGGGAAACAGGGATCGCCGAATCAGCCCCAGCATTTT

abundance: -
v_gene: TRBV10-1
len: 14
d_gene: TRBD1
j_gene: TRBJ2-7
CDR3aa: CASSLRQGSIEQYF
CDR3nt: TGCGCCAGCAGCCTCCGACAGGGATCCATAGAGCAGTACTTC

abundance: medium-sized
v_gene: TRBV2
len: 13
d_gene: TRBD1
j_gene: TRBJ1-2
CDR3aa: CASSGDRDLGYTF
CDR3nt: TGTGCCAGCAGTGGGGACAGGGACTTAGGCTACACCTTC

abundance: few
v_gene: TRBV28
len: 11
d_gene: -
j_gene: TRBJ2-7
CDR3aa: CASSSGTLGDF
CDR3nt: TGTGCCAGCAGTTCCGGGACTCTAGGGGACTTC

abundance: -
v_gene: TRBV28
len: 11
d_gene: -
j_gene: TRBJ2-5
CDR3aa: CASSLQETQYF
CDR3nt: TGTGCCAGCAGTTTACAAGAGACCCAGTACTTC

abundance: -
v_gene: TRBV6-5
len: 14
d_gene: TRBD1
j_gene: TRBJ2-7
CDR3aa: CASSYDRVSYEQYF
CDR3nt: TGTGCCAGCAGTTACGACAGGGTCTCCTACGAGCAGTACTTC

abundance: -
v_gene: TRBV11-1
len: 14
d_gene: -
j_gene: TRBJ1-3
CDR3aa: CASTQGLSGNTIYF
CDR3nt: TGTGCCAGCACCCAGGGACTGTCTGGAAACACCATATATTTT

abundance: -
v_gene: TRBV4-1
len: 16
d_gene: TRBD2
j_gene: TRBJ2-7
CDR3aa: CASSQASGRDSYEQYF
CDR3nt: TGCGCCAGCAGCCAAGCTAGCGGGAGGGACTCCTACGAGCAGTACTTC

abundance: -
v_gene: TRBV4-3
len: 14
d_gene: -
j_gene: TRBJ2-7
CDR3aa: CASSQGVGSYEQYF
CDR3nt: TGCGCCAGCAGCCAAGGCGTCGGCTCCTACGAGCAGTACTTC

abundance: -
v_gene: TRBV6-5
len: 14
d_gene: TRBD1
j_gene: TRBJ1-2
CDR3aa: CASRARAQGAGYTF
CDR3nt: TGTGCCAGCAGGGCCCGGGCACAGGGGGCCGGCTACACCTTC

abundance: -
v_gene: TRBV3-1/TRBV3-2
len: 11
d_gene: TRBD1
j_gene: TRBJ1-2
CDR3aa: CAGQGASGYTF
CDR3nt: TGTGCCGGCCAGGGGGCGAGTGGCTACACCTTC

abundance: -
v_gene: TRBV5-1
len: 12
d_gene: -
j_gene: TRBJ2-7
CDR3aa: CASSQTPYEQYF
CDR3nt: TGCGCCAGCAGCCAAACCCCCTACGAGCAGTACTTC

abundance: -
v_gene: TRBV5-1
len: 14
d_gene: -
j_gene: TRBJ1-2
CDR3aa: CASRPKTGFHGYTF
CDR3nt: TGCGCCAGCAGGCCTAAGACAGGTTTTCATGGCTACACCTTC

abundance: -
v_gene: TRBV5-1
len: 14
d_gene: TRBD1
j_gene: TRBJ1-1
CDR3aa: CASSLWTGRDPDSF
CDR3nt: TGCGCCAGCAGCTTGTGGACAGGCCGCGATCCCGACTCTTTT

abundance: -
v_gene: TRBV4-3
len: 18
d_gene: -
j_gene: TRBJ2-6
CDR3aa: CASSQDQGRASGANVLTF
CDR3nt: TGCGCCAGCAGCCAAGATCAGGGCCGTGCCTCTGGGGCCAACGTCCTGACTTTC

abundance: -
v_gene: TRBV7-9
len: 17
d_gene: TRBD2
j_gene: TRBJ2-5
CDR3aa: CASSFEVTSVNQETQYF
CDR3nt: TGTGCCAGCAGCTTTGAGGTGACTAGCGTTAACCAAGAGACCCAGTACTTC

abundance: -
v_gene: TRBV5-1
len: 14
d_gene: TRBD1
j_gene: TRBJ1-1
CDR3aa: CASSLDRGGTEAFF
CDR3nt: TGCGCCAGCAGCTTGGACAGGGGAGGAACTGAAGCTTTCTTT

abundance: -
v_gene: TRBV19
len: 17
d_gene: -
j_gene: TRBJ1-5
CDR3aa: CASSQNLGAFSNQPQHF
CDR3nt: TGTGCCAGTAGCCAAAATCTAGGGGCCTTTAGCAATCAGCCCCAGCATTTT

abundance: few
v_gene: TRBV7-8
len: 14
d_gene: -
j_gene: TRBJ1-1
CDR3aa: CASSFGGSLTEAFF
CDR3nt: TGTGCCAGCAGCTTCGGGGGGTCGTTGACTGAAGCTTTCTTT

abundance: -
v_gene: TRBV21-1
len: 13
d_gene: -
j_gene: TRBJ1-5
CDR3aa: CASSRGTDQPQHF
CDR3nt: TGTGCCAGCAGCCGGGGGACGGATCAGCCCCAGCATTTT

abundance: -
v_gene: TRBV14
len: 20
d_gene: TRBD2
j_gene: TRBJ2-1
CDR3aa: CASSQDFTGTSGRGGNEQFF
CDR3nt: TGTGCCAGCAGCCAAGATTTCACCGGGACTAGCGGGAGAGGAGGGAATGAGCAGTTCTTC

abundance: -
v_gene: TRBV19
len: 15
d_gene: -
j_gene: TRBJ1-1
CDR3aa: CATSRWGSKGGEAFF
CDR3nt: TGTGCCACCAGCCGGTGGGGCTCCAAGGGTGGTGAAGCTTTCTTT

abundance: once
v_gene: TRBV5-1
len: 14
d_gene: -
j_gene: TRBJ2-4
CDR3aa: CASSLGGVGNIQYF
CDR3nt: TGCGCCAGCAGCTTAGGAGGGGTTGGAAACATTCAGTACTTC

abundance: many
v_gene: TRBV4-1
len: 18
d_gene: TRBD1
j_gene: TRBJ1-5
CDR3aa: CASSQVLRQGGANQPQHF
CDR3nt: TGCGCCAGCAGCCAAGTCCTTCGACAGGGAGGGGCAAATCAGCCCCAGCATTTT

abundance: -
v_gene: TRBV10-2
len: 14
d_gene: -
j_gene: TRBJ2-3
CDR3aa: CASRVTTSTDTQYF
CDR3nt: TGCGCCAGCAGGGTGACAACTAGCACAGATACGCAGTATTTT

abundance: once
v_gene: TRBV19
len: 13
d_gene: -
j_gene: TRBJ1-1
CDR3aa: CASSIAGGTEAFF
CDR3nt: TGTGCCAGTAGTATTGCGGGGGGCACTGAAGCTTTCTTT

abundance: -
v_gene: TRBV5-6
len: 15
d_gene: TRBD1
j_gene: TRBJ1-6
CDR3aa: CASSFRDRGNSPLHF
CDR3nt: TGTGCCAGCAGCTTCCGGGACAGGGGTAATTCACCCCTCCACTTT

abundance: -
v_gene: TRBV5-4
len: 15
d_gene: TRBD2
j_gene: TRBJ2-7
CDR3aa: CASSSGTSGIYEQYF
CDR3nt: TGTGCCAGCAGCTCCGGGACTAGCGGGATTTACGAGCAGTACTTC

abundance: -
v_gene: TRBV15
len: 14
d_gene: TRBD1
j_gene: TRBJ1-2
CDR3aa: CATSRRQGYYGYTF
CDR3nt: TGTGCCACCAGCAGACGACAGGGATACTATGGCTACACCTTC

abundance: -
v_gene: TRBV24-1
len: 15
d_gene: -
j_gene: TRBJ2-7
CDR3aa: CATSGGRDNSYEQYF
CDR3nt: TGTGCCACCAGTGGGGGCCGGGACAACTCCTACGAGCAGTACTTC

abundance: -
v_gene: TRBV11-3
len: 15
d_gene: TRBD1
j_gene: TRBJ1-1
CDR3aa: CASSLAGQGNTEAFF
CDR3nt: TGTGCCAGCAGCTTAGCGGGACAGGGGAACACTGAAGCTTTCTTT

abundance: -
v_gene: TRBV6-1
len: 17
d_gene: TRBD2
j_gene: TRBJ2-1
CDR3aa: CASSETSGRYLYNEQFF
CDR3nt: TGTGCCAGCAGTGAAACTAGCGGGAGGTACCTATACAATGAGCAGTTCTTC

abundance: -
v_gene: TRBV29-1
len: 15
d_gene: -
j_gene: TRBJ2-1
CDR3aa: CSVEEFGLGLDEQFF
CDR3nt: TGCAGCGTTGAAGAGTTCGGGCTGGGGCTCGATGAGCAGTTCTTC

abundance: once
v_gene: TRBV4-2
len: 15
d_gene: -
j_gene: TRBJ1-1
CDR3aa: CASSQPGRMNTEAFF
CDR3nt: TGTGCCAGCAGCCAGCCGGGACGGATGAACACTGAAGCTTTCTTT

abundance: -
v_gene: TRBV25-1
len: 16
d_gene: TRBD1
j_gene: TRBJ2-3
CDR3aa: CASSESGTGGEGTQYF
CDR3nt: TGTGCCAGCAGTGAATCCGGGACAGGGGGCGAAGGTACGCAGTATTTT

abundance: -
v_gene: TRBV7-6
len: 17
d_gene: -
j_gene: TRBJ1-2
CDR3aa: CASSLERTGKALFGYTF
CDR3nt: TGTGCCAGCAGCTTAGAGAGAACAGGGAAGGCGCTTTTTGGCTACACCTTC

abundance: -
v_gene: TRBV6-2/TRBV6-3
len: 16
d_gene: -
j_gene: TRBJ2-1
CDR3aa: CASSYGRAALSNEQFF
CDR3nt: TGTGCCAGCAGTTATGGAAGGGCAGCCTTGAGCAATGAGCAGTTCTTC

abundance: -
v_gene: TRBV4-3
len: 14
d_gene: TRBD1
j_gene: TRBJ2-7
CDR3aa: CASSQGQGAYEQYF
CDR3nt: TGCGCCAGCAGCCAAGGACAGGGGGCCTACGAGCAGTACTTC

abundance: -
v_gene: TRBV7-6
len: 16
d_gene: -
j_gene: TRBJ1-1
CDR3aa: CASSLVPIEGNTEAFF
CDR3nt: TGTGCCAGCAGCTTAGTGCCCATCGAAGGGAACACTGAAGCTTTCTTT